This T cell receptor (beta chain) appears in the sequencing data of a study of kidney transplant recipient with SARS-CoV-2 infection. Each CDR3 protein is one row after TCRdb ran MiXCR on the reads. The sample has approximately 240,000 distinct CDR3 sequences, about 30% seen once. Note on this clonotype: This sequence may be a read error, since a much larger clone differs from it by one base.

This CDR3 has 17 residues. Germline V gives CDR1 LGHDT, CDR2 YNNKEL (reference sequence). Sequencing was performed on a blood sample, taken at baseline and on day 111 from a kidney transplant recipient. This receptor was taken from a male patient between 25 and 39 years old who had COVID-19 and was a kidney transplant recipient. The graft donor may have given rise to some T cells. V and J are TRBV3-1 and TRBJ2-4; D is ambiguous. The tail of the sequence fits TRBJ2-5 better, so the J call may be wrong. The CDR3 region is CASSGKIPISSSETQYF. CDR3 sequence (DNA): TGTGCCAGCAGCGGAAAGATTCCCATTTCTTCCTCTGAGACCCAGTACTTC.